This TCR beta chain was captured by sequencing in a study of blood T cell repertoires in COVID-19. The V and J ends lost 2 bases and 3 bases, in that order; junction bases with no gene match: 6. Germline assignment: CDR1 SGHNT and CDR2 YYREEE (reference sequence). The CDR3 covers 15 residues. Assay: immunoSEQ multiplex PCR; the TCRdb copy retains only in-frame clones and omits some. The repertoire includes around 99,000 clones, roughly 85% of them detected once, and 15% to 20% sits in the top ten. This clone was recorded a few times. What was sequenced was peripheral blood. This TCR was sampled from an older woman with acute or convalescent COVID-19. The chain has TRBV5-4 and TRBJ1-1, with 8 bases that match TRBD1. The chain's CDR3 is CASSLVGQGYTEAFF. CDR3 in DNA: TGTGCCAGCAGCTTAGTTGGACAGGGATACACTGAAGCTTTCTTT.